This entry lists 24 T cell receptor beta chains sequenced from one sample in a study of cytomegalovirus exposure and HLA in healthy donors. With 60 Vbeta and 13 Jbeta primers, the PCR was carried out. The table came from immunoSEQ multiplex PCR; TCRdb's copy has only in-frame clones and leaves some out. The sample includes over 200,000 clones, 75% to 80% of them seen just once. Material for sequencing was PBMCs. These receptors originate from a male donor in good health and CMV-seronegative.

This chain joins TRBV27 and TRBJ1-1, with 8 bases lining up with TRBD1. Germline lookup yields CDR1 MNHEY and CDR2 SMNVEV (reference sequence). The CDR3 has 13 amino acids. The ends lost 5 bases at V and 7 bases at J; junction bases unmatched: 6. The CDR3 sequence is CASSRQGAVEAFF. In DNA, the CDR3 is TGTGCCAGCAGTCGGCAGGGGGCTGTTGAAGCTTTCTTT.

The V gene is TRBV5-4, the J gene TRBJ1-4; D may be TRBD1 (6 bases). Looked up from germline, CDR1 is SGHNT and CDR2 is YYREEE (reference sequence). V lost 0 bases to trimming and J lost 7 bases, with 10 bases between them. The CDR3 is 14 amino acids. As DNA, the CDR3 is TGTGCCAGCAGCTTGGCCGGGGGGGCTGAAAAACTGTTTTTT. The encoded protein is CASSLAGGAEKLFF.

The V and J genes are TRBV5-1 and TRBJ2-5, with D unresolved. Trimming left V 2 bases short and J 2 bases short, with 10 bases between. CDR1 is SGHRS, CDR2 YFSETQ, per germline. This CDR3 region has 14 residues. The CDR3 protein is CASSFQAQQETQYF. For the CDR3, the DNA is TGCGCCAGCAGCTTCCAGGCCCAACAAGAGACCCAGTACTTC.

This chain joins TRBV5-1 and TRBJ1-3; 8 bases are shared with TRBD1. Germline V lookup: CDR1 SGHRS, CDR2 YFSETQ. This CDR3 comprises 17 residues. Trimming at V came to 3 bases and at J to 2 bases, leaving 10 bases not matched to a gene. The chain's CDR3 is CASSSGTGNMAGNTIYF. The CDR3 bases are TGCGCCAGCAGCTCCGGGACAGGAAATATGGCTGGAAACACCATATATTTT.

The chain recombines TRBV4-1 with TRBJ2-3; perhaps TRBD2 as D (6 bases). The CDR3 length is 17 residues. Looked up from germline, CDR1 is MGHRA and CDR2 is YSYEKL. V lost 3 bases and J lost 4, with 20 bases in between. The CDR3 here is CASSHPRLDLEADTQYF. CDR3 in DNA: TGCGCCAGCAGCCACCCCCGACTAGATTTAGAGGCAGATACGCAGTATTTT.

The rearrangement joins TRBV19 to TRBJ1-3, with D possibly matching TRBD1 (5 bases). CDR3 size: 12 residues. Trimming took off 11 bases at V and 4 bases at J, with 12 bases between the two ends. Germline CDR1 reads LNHDA; CDR2 reads SQIVND (reference sequence). The DNA of the CDR3 is TGTGCCGCCCGGGACTCCGGAAACACCATATATTTT. It is translated as CAARDSGNTIYF.

For this clone: At one end, the junction sequence differs from germline, possibly due to a read error. V is TRBV5-1 and J is TRBJ2-5; tentative D call: TRBD1 (6 bases). This CDR3 contains 12 residues. Germline-derived CDR1 and CDR2 are SGHRS and YFSETQ. The CDR3 region has the DNA TGCGCCAGCAGCCGGGGACAAGAGGCCCAGTACTTC. This encodes CASSRGQEAQYF.

This rearrangement joins TRBV18 to TRBJ1-3; the match to TRBD1 covers 10 bases. The V gene end was trimmed by 1 base and the J gene end by 4 bases; junction bases not matched to a gene: 7. CDR1 and CDR2 from the germline V gene are KGHSH and LQKENI. The CDR3 spans 17 residues. The CDR3, as DNA: TGTGCCAGCTCACCACTCTCGGGACAGGGGTCCGGAAACACCATATATTTT. It is translated as CASSPLSGQGSGNTIYF.

The chain combines TRBV28 with TRBJ1-4; D unresolved. The CDR3 is 15 residues long. Germline lookup yields CDR1 MDHEN and CDR2 SYDVKM. V was shortened by 2 bases and J by 8 bases, with 15 bases between the two germline ends. The CDR3 is CASSLIEGSGEKLFF. The DNA for the CDR3 is TGTGCCAGCAGTTTAATCGAGGGTTCAGGCGAAAAACTGTTTTTT.

This rearrangement joins TRBV6-6 to TRBJ1-1; maybe TRBD1 (5 bases). Trimming took 2 bases from V and 6 from J, leaving 10 bases between them. CDR1 and CDR2 (germline): MNHNY, SVGAGI (reference sequence). The CDR3 spans 13 residues. The CDR3 bases are TGTGCCAGCAGTTACGGGGGGTCCCCTGAAGCTTTCTTT. As protein: CASSYGGSPEAFF.

The sample holds a few counts of this clone. The chain is built from TRBV5-1 and TRBJ2-7, with a tentative D call TRBD2 (6 bases). Trimming pared 4 bases from V and 4 bases from J, leaving 15 bases between. The CDR3 spans 14 residues. The germline gives CDR1 SGHRS, CDR2 YFSETQ. In nucleotides, the CDR3 is TGCGCCAGCAGCAGGAGCGGGTCTGTATACGAGCAGTACTTC. This encodes CASSRSGSVYEQYF.

The chain is built from TRBV7-9 and TRBJ2-1; TRBD2 matches at 9 bases. CDR3 size: 15 residues. The V and J ends lost 5 bases and 4 bases, in that order; junction bases with no gene match: 6. Looked up from germline, CDR1 is SEHNR and CDR2 is FQNEAQ (reference sequence). CDR3 coding DNA: TGTGCCAGCAGCCATTTAGCGGGAGAGTACAATGAGCAGTTCTTC. Its translation: CASSHLAGEYNEQFF.

This clone has only a few counts. The chain carries TRBV15 and TRBJ1-6, with unresolved D. With 5 bases removed from V and 5 bases from J, the gap between germline ends came to 7 bases. Germline V gives CDR1 LNHNV, CDR2 YYDKDF (reference sequence). The CDR3 consists of 13 residues. The CDR3 DNA is TGTGCCACCAGCGTCGGGAATAATTCACCCCTCCACTTT. Translating gives CATSVGNNSPLHF.

This clone was seen once. V is TRBV9 and J is TRBJ1-1; D is unclear. V shed 0 bases and J shed 1 base, with 4 bases lying between them. CDR3 length: 13 residues. The germline V gene encodes CDR1 SGDLS and CDR2 YYNGEE. Here the CDR3 reads CASSVEANTEAFF. CDR3 in DNA: TGTGCCAGCAGCGTAGAAGCGAACACTGAAGCTTTCTTT.

The gene calls are TRBV27 and TRBJ1-6, with a weak D call TRBD1 (6 bases). Looked up from germline, CDR1 is MNHEY and CDR2 is SMNVEV (reference sequence). Trimming removed 7 bases from V and 3 bases from J, with 10 bases in between. The CDR3 runs to 14 residues. The CDR3 region has the DNA TGTGCCAGCACCCCGGACAGCTATAATTCACCCCTCCACTTT. The encoded protein is CASTPDSYNSPLHF.

This chain joins TRBV7-3 and TRBJ1-1; weak D call: TRBD1 (6 bases). Germline V lookup: CDR1 SGHTA, CDR2 FQGTGA. Trimming removed 5 bases from V and 1 base from J, with 14 bases in between. This CDR3 comprises 15 residues. CDR3 region: CASSAAGTPNTEAFF. Here the CDR3 DNA reads TGTGCCAGCAGCGCAGCCGGGACACCGAACACTGAAGCTTTCTTT.

The CDR3 region is CASSIRGSYNEQFF. The CDR3 region has the DNA TGTGCCAGTAGTATCAGGGGCTCCTACAATGAGCAGTTCTTC. The chain is built from TRBV19 and TRBJ2-1, with a possible D match to TRBD1 (6 bases). V lost 3 bases and J 0 bases, leaving 6 bases between the germline ends. The CDR3 runs to 14 residues. CDR1 is LNHDA and CDR2 is SQIVND in the germline V gene (reference sequence).

V usage is TRBV6-4 and J usage is TRBJ1-1; D gene uncertain. The CDR3 is 14 residues long. Germline-derived CDR1 and CDR2 are MRHNA and SNTAGT. Trimming shortened V by 0 bases and J by 5 bases, and 10 bases separated the two germline ends. CDR3 residues: CASSDSARGTEAFF. CDR3 DNA sequence: TGTGCCAGCAGTGACTCGGCCCGGGGAACTGAAGCTTTCTTT.

The V gene is TRBV6-6, the J gene TRBJ2-7; no definite D call. This CDR3 comprises 11 residues. Germline V gene data show CDR1 as MNHNY and CDR2 as SVGAGI (reference sequence). V was pared by 5 bases and J by 7 bases, with 9 bases between. CDR3 loop: CASSREREQYF. Written as DNA, the CDR3 is TGTGCCAGCAGTAGAGAACGGGAGCAGTACTTC.

The genes are TRBV30 and TRBJ2-7, with 7 bases aligning to TRBD2. Trimming at V came to 2 bases and at J to 0 bases, leaving 10 bases not matched to a gene. Germline V gene data show CDR1 as GTSNPN and CDR2 as SVGIG (reference sequence). This CDR3 region has 16 residues. The DNA of the CDR3 is TGTGCCTGGAGTCTCCCACTAGCGCTGAGCTCCTACGAGCAGTACTTC. Its translation is CAWSLPLALSSYEQYF.

The gene calls are TRBV2 and TRBJ2-6; perhaps TRBD1 as D (6 bases). V lost 8 bases and J 2 bases, leaving 7 bases between the germline ends. Germline CDR1 SNHLY, CDR2 FYNNEI. The CDR3 consists of 13 residues. The CDR3 region has the DNA TGTGCCAGCTCAGGGGCTGGGGCCAACGTCCTGACTTTC. The encoded protein is CASSGAGANVLTF.

The chain employs TRBV6-6 and TRBJ1-4; no firm D call. Germline V gives CDR1 MNHNY, CDR2 SVGAGI (reference sequence). The CDR3 sequence is 13 residues long. V dropped 10 bases and J dropped 4 bases, with 13 bases sitting between them. This chain's CDR3 is CATQDIINEKLFF. The CDR3 coding sequence is TGTGCCACCCAAGACATCATTAATGAAAAACTGTTTTTT.

The chain carries TRBV5-6 and TRBJ2-2, with 12 bases identical to TRBD2. From germline, CDR1 is SGHDT and CDR2 YYEEEE. The CDR3 has 19 amino acids. Trimming cost V 0 bases and J 3 bases; bases outside gene matches: 9. The DNA for the CDR3 is TGTGCCAGCAGCTTGGCGAGGGCTAGCGGGAGGGCCGACACCGGGGAGCTGTTTTTT. This sequence encodes CASSLARASGRADTGELFF.

The chain carries TRBV5-1 and TRBJ1-3; TRBD1 aligns across 7 bases. CDR1 is SGHRS and CDR2 is YFSETQ in the germline V gene. The V segment lost 4 bases and the J segment 2 bases; nucleotides outside the gene matches: 9. This CDR3 contains 16 residues. CDR3 region: CASSPPTGKAGNTIYF. The CDR3 region has the DNA TGCGCCAGCAGCCCGCCGACAGGGAAAGCTGGAAACACCATATATTTT.